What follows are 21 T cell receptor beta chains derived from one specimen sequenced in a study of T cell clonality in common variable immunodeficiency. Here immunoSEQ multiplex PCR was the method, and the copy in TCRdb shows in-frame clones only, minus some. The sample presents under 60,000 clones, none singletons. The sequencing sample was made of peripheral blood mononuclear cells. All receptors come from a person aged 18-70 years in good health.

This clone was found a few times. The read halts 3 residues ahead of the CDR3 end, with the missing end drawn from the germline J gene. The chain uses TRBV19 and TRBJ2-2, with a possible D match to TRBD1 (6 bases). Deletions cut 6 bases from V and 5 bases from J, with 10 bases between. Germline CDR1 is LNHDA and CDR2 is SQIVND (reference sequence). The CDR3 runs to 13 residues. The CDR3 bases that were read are TGTGCCAGTAGGAACACAGGGACCGGGGAG. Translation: CASRNTGTGE. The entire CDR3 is CASRNTGTGELFF.

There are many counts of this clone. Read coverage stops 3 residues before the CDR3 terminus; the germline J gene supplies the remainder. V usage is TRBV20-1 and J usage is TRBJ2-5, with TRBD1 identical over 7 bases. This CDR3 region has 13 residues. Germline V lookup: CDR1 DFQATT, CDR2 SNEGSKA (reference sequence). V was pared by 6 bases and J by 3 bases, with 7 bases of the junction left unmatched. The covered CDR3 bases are TGCAGTGCACTACCACAGGGGAAAGAGACC. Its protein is CSALPQGKET. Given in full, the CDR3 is CSALPQGKETQYF.

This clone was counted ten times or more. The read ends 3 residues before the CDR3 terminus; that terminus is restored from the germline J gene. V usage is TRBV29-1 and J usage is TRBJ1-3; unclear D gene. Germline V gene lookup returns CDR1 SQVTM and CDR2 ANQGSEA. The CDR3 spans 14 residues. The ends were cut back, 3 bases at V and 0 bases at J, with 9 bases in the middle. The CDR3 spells CSVEDLSSGNTIYF. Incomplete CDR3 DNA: TGCAGCGTTGAGGACTTAAGCTCTGGAAACACC.

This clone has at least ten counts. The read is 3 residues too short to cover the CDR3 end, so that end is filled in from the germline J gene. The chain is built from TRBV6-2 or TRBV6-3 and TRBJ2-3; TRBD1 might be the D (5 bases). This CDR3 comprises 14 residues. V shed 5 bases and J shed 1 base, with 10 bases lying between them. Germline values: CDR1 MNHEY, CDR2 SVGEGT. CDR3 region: CASSQVGGTDTQYF. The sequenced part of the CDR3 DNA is TGTGCCAGCAGTCAGGTAGGGGGCACAGATACG.

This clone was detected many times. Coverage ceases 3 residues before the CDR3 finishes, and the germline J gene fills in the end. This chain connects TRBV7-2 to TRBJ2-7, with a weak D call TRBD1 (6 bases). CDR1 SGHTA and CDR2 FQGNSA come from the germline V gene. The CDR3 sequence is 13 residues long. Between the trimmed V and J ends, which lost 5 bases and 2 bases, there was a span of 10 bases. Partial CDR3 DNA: TGTGCCAGCAGCCAGGGGCATACCTACGAG. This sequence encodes CASSQGHTYE. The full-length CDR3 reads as CASSQGHTYEQYF.

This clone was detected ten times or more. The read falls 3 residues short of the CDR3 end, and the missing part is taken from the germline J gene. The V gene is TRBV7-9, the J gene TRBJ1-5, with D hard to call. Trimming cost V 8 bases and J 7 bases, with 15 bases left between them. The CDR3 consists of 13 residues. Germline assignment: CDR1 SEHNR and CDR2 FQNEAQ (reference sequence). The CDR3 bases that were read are TGTGCCAGCGGATCCGGCGGAAACCAGCCC. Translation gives CASGSGGNQP. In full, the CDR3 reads CASGSGGNQPQHF.

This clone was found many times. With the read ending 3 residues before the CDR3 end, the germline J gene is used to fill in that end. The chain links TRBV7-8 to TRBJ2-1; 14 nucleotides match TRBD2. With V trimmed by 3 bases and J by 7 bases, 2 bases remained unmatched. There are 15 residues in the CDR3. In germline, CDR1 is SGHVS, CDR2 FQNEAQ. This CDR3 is CASSLGLAGVNEQFF. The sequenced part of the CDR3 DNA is TGTGCCAGCAGCTTGGGACTAGCGGGAGTAAATGAG.

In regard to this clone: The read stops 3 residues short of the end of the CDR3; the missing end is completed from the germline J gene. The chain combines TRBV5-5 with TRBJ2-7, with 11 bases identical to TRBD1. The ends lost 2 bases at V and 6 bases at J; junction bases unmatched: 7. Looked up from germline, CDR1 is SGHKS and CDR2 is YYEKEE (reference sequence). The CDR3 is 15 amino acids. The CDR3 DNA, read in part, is TGTGCCAGCAGCTTAGGACAGGGGGCGGCGGGCGAG. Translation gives CASSLGQGAAGE. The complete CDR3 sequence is CASSLGQGAAGEQYF.

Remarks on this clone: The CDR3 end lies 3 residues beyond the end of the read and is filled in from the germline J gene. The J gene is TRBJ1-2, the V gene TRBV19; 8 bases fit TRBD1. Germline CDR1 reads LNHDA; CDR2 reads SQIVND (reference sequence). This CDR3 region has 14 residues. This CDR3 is CASSPRTGLHDYTF. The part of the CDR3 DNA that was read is TGTGCCAGTAGTCCAAGGACAGGGCTCCACGAC.

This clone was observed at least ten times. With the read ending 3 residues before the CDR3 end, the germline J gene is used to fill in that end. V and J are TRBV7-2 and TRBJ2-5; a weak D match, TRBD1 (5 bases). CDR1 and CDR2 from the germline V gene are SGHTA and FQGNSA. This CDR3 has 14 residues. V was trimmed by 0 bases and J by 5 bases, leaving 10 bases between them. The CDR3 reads CASSLAPRVETQYF. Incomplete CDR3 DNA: TGTGCCAGCAGCTTAGCCCCCAGGGTGGAGACC.

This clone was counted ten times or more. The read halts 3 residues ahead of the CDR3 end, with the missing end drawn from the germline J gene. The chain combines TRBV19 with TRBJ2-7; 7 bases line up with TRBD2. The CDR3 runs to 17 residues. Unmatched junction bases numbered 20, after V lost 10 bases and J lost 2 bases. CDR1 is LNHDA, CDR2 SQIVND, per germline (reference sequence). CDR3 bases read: TGTGCCAATAGCGATCCGATTTGGTCTAGCGGCCCCTACGAG. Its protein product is CANSDPIWSSGPYE. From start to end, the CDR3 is CANSDPIWSSGPYEQYF.

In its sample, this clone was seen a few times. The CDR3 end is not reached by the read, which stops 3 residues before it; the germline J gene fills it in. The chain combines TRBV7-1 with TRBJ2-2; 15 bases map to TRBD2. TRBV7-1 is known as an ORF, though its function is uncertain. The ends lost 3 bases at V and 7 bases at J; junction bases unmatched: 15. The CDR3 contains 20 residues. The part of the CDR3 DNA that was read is TGTGCCAGCAGCTCCTACAGGACTAGCGGGAGGGCGAGTTTACGCGGGGAG. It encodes CASSSYRTSGRASLRGE. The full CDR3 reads CASSSYRTSGRASLRGELFF.

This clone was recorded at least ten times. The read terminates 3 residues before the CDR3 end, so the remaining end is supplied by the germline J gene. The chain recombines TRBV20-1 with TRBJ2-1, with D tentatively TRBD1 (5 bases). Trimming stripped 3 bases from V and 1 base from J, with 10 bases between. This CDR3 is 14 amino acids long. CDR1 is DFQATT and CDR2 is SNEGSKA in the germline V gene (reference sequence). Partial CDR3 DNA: TGCAGTGCTAGCGCTAGGGGATCCTACAATGAG. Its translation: CSASARGSYNE. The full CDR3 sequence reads CSASARGSYNEQFF.

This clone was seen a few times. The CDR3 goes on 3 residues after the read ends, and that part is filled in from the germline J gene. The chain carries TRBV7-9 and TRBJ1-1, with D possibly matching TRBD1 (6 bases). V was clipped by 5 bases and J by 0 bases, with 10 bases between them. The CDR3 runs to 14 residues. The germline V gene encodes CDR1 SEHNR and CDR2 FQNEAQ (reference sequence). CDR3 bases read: TGTGCCAGCAGCCTGGGACATATGAACACTGAA. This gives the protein CASSLGHMNTE. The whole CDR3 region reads CASSLGHMNTEAFF.

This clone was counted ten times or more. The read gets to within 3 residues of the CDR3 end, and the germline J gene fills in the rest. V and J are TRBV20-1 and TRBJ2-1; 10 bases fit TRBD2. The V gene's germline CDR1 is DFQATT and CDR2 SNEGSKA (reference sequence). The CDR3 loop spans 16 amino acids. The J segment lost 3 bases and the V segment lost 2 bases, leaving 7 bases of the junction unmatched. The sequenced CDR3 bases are TGCAGTGCTAGACTGTTGCTAGCGGGAGACTACAATGAG. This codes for CSARLLLAGDYNE. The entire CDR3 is CSARLLLAGDYNEQFF.

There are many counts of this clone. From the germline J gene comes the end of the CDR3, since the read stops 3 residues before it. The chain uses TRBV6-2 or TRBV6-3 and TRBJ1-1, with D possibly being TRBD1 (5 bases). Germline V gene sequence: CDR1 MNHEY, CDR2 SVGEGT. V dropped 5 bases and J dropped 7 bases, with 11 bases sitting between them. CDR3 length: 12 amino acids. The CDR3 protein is CASSDPQGEAFF. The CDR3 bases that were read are TGTGCCAGCAGTGACCCCCAGGGTGAA.

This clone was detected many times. The covered CDR3 bases are TGTGCCTGGAGTACTAGCTCAGTTAACTATGGC. This translates into CAWSTSSVNYG. The entire CDR3 is CAWSTSSVNYGYTF. This rearrangement joins TRBV30 to TRBJ1-2; D gene ambiguous. The CDR3 end is not reached by the read, which stops 3 residues before it; the germline J gene fills it in. The V gene lost 2 bases and the J gene lost 1 base, with 11 bases spanning the gap. Germline V gene lookup returns CDR1 GTSNPN and CDR2 SVGIG (reference sequence). This CDR3 is 14 amino acids long.

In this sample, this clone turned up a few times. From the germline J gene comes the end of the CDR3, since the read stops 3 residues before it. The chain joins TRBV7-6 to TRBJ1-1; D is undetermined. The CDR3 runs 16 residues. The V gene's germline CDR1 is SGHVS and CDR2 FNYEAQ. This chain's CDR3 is CASSLGGGRAQETAFF. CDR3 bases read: TGTGCCAGCAGCTTAGGAGGCGGGAGGGCCCAAGAGACA.

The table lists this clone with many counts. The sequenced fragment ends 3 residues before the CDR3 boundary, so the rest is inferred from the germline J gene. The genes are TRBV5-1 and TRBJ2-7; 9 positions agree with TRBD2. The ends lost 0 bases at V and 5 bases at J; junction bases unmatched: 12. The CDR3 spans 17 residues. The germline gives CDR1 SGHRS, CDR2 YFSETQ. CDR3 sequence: CASSLAGSAGGPDEQYF. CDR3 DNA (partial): TGCGCCAGCAGCTTGGCCGGCAGCGCGGGAGGGCCGGACGAG.

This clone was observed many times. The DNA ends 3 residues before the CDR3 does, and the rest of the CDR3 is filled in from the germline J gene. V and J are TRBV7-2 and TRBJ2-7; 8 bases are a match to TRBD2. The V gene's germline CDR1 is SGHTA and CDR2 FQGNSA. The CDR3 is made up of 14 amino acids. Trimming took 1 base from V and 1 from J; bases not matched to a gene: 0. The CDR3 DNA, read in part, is TGTGCCAGCAGCTTAGTAGCGGGATCCTACGAG. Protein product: CASSLVAGSYE. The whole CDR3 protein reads CASSLVAGSYEQYF.

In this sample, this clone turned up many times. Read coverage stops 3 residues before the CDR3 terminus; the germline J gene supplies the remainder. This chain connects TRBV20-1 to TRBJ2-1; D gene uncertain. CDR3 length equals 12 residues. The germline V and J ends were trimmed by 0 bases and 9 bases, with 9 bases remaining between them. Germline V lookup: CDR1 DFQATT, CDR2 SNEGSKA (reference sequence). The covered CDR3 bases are TGCAGTGCTAGAGATCTTTCCGGTGAG. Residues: CSARDLSGE. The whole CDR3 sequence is CSARDLSGEQFF.